Sequencing of this TCR beta chain was carried out in a study of cytomegalovirus exposure and HLA in healthy donors. The PCR contained 60 Vbeta and 13 Jbeta primers. Sequencing used immunoSEQ multiplex PCR; TCRdb keeps in-frame clones, though not all of them. The listing records approximately 110,000 clones. The clonotype comes from a man younger than 45 in good health and CMV-seronegative. Sequencing input: PBMCs.

CDR3 sequence reads: CASRDFTGVPEDTQYF. The CDR3 DNA reads as TGTGCCAGCAGGGACTTTACAGGGGTTCCCGAGGATACGCAGTATTTT. The V call is TRBV2, the J call TRBJ2-3, with 7 bases that match TRBD1. The junction had 15 bases not matched to a gene; V was cut back by 6 bases and J by 6 bases. This CDR3 comprises 16 residues. Germline V gene lookup returns CDR1 SNHLY and CDR2 FYNNEI.